Below are 4 T cell receptor beta chains sequenced from a single sample in a study of OX40 agonist ivuxolimab in advanced cancers. Assay used: immunoSEQ multiplex PCR; TCRdb lists only in-frame clones, some missing. The table has 70,000 to 95,000 clones, 92% seen once. The sample consisted of CD4+ or CD8+ T cells sorted from blood, taken in a trial of the OX40 agonist ivuxolimab. The receptor set was obtained from an adult with an advanced solid tumor such as melanoma, head and neck, liver or kidney cancer.

This chain joins TRBV9 and TRBJ1-1; perhaps TRBD1 as D (5 bases). CDR3 length equals 15 residues. Per germline, CDR1 SGDLS and CDR2 YYNGEE. Trimming left V 4 bases short and J 6 bases short, with 19 bases between. The CDR3 reads CASSPVGVGVAEAFF. DNA of the CDR3: TGTGCCAGCAGCCCCGTTGGTGTGGGGGTGGCTGAAGCTTTCTTT.

The chain links TRBV6-4 to TRBJ2-3; 10 positions match TRBD2. J was trimmed by 2 bases and V by 1 base; bases with no gene match: 3. In germline, CDR1 is MRHNA, CDR2 SNTAGT. This CDR3 has 16 residues. The chain's CDR3 is CASSDLAGGITDTQYF. The CDR3 bases are TGTGCCAGCAGTGACTTAGCGGGGGGCATCACAGATACGCAGTATTTT.

The genes are TRBV7-2 and TRBJ2-3, with D perhaps matching TRBD2 (5 bases). The CDR3 has 13 residues. With 0 bases removed from V and 9 bases from J, the gap between germline ends came to 10 bases. Germline CDR1 reads SGHTA; CDR2 reads FQGNSA. The CDR3 DNA reads TGTGCCAGCAGCTTAGCGCTAACGGGGACGCAGTATTTT. This gives the protein CASSLALTGTQYF.

The chain combines TRBV11-3 with TRBJ2-1, with D possibly matching TRBD2 (7 bases). The CDR3 has 19 amino acids. Trimming stripped 0 bases from V and 5 bases from J, with 23 bases between. Germline CDR1 reads SGHNT; CDR2 reads YENEEA. The CDR3: CASSLEREGGRLTDNEQFF. The DNA for the CDR3 is TGTGCCAGCAGCTTAGAAAGAGAGGGGGGGCGGCTCACGGACAATGAGCAGTTCTTC.